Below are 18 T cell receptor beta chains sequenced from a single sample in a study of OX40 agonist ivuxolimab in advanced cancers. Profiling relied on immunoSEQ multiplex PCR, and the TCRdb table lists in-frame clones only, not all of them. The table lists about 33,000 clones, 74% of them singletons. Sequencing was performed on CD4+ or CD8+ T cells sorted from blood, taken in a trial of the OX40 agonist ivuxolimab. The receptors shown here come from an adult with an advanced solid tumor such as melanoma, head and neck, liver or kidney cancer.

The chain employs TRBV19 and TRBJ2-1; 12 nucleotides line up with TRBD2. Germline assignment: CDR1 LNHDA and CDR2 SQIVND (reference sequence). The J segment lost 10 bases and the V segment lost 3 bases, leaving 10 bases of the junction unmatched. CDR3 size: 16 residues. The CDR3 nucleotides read TGTGCCAGTAGTATTGAAAGACTAGCGGGGGTAGGAGAGCAGTTCTTC. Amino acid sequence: CASSIERLAGVGEQFF. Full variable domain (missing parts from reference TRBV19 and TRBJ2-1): DGGITQSPKYLFRKEGQNVTLSCEQNLNHDAMYWYRQDPGQGLRLIYYSQIVNDFQKGDIAEGYSVSREKKESFPLTVTSAQKNPTAFYLCASSIERLAGVGEQFFGPGTRLTVL.

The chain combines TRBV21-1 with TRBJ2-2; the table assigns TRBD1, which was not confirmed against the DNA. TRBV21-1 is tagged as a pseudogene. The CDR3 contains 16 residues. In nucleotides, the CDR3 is TGTGCCAGCAGCAAATTGGGGACAACGAACACCGGGGAGCTGTTTTTT. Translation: CASSKLGTTNTGELFF.

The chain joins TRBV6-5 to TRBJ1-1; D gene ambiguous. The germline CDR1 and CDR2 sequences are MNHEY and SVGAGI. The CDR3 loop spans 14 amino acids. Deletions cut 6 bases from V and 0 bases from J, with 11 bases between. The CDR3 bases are TGTGCCAGCAGACGGGAGGGAATGAACACTGAAGCTTTCTTT. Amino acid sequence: CASRREGMNTEAFF.

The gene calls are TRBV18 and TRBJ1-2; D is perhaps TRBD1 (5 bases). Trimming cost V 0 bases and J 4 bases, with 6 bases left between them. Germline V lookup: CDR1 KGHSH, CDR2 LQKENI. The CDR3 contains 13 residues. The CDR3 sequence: CASSPPGGYGYTF. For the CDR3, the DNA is TGTGCCAGCTCACCACCGGGGGGCTATGGCTACACCTTC.

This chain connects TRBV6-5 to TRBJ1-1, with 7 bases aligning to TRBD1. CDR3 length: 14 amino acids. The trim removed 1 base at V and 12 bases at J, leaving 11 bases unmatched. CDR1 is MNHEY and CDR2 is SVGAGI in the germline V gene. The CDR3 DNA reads TGTGCCAGCAGTTACTTCCGTACAGGGGAAGGCTCTTTCTTT. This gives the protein CASSYFRTGEGSFF.

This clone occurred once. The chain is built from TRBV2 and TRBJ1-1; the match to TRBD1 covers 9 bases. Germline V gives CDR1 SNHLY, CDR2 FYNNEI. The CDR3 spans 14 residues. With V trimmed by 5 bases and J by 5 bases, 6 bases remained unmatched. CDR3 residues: CASSIQGARTEAFF. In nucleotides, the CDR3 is TGTGCCAGCAGTATACAGGGGGCGCGGACTGAAGCTTTCTTT.

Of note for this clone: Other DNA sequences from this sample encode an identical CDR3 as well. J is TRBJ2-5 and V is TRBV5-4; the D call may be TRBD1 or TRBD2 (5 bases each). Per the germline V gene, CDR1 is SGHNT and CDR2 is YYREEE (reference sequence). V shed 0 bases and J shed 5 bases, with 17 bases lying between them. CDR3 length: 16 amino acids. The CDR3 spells CASSLDSLWGIETQYF. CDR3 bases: TGTGCCAGCAGCTTGGACTCGTTATGGGGGATCGAGACCCAGTACTTC.

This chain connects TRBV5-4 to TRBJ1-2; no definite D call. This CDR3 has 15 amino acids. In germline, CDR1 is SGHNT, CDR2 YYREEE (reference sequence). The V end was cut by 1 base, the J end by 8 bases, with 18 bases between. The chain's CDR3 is CASSLQVSGKAGYTF. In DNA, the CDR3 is TGTGCCAGCAGCTTGCAAGTATCTGGGAAGGCCGGCTACACCTTC.

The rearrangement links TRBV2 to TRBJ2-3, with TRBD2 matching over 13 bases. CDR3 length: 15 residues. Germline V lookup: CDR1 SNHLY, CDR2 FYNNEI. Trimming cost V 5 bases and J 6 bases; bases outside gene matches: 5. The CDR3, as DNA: TGTGCCAGCAGTAAACTAGCGGGGGGGACCGATACGCAGTATTTT. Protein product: CASSKLAGGTDTQYF.

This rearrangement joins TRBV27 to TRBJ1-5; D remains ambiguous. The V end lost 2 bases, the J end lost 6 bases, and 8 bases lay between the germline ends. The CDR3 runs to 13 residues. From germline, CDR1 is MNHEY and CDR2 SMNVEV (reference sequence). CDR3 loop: CASSLVVGQPQHF. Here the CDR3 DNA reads TGTGCCAGCAGTTTAGTCGTCGGTCAGCCCCAGCATTTT.

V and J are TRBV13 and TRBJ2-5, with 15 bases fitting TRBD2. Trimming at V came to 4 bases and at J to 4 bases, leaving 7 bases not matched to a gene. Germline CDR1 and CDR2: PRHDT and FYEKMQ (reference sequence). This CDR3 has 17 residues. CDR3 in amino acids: CASSYRTSGGAGETQYF. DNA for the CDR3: TGTGCCAGCAGCTACAGGACTAGCGGGGGGGCCGGAGAGACCCAGTACTTC.

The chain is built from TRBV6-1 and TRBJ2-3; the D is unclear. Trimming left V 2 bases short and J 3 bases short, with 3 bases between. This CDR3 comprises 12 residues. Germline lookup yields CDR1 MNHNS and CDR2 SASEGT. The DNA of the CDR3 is TGTGCCAGCAGTGAAACTACAGATACGCAGTATTTT. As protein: CASSETTDTQYF.

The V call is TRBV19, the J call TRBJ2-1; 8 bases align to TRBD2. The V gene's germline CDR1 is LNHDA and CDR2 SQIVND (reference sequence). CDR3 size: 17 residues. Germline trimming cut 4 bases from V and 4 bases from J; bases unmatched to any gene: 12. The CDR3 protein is CASSNSGGGTLYNEQFF. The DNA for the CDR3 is TGTGCCAGTAGTAACTCCGGGGGGGGGACCCTATACAATGAGCAGTTCTTC.

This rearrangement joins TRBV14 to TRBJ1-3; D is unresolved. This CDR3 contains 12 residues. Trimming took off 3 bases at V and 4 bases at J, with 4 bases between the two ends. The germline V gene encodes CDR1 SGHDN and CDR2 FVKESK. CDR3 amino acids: CASSQNGNTIYF. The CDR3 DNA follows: TGTGCCAGCAGCCAGAACGGAAACACCATATATTTT.

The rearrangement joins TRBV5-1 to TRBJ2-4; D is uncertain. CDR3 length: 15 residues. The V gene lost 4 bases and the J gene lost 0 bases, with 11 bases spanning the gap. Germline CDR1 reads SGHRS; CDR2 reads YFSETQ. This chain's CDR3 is CASSKDLLAKNIQYF. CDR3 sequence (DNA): TGCGCCAGCAGCAAAGACCTGCTAGCCAAAAACATTCAGTACTTC. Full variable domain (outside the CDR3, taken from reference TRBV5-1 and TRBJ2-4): KAGVTQTPRYLIKTRGQQVTLSCSPISGHRSVSWYQQTPGQGLQFLFEYFSETQRNKGNFPGRFSGRQFSNSRSEMNVSTLELGDSALYLCASSKDLLAKNIQYFGAGTRLSVL.

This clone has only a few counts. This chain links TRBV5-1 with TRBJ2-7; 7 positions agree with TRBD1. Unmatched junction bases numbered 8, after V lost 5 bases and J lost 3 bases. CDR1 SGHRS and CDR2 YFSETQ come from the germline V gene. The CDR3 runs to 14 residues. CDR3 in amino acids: CASRDSGTVYEQYF. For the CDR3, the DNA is TGCGCCAGCAGGGACTCCGGGACAGTCTACGAGCAGTACTTC.

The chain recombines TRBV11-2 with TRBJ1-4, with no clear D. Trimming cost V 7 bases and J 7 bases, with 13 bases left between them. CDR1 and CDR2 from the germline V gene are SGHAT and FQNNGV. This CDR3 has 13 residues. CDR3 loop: CASTRWKGEKLFF. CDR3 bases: TGTGCCAGCACCCGGTGGAAGGGTGAAAAACTGTTTTTT. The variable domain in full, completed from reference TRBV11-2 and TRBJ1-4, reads EAGVAQSPRYKIIEKRQSVAFWCNPISGHATLYWYQQILGQGPKLLIQFQNNGVVDDSQLPKDRFSAERLKGVDSTLKIQPAKLEDSAVYLCASTRWKGEKLFFGSGTQLSVL.

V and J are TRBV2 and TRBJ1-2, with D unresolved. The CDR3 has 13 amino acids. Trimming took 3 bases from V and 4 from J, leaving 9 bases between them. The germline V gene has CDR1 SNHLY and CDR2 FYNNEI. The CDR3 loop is CASSEDVFYGYTF. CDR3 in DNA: TGTGCCAGCAGTGAGGATGTCTTCTATGGCTACACCTTC.